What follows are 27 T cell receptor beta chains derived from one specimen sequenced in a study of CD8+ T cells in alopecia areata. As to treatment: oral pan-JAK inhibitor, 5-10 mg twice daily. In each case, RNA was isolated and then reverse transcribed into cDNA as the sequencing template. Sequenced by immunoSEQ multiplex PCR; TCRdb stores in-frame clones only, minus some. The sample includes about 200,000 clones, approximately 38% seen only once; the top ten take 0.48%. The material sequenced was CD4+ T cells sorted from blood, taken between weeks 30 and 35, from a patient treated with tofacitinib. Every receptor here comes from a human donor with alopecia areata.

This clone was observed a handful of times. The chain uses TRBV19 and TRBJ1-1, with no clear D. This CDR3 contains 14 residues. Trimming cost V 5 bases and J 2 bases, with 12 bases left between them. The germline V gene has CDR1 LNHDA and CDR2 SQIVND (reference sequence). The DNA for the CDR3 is TGTGCCAGTAGTTTAGGACGAGACAACACTGAAGCTTTCTTT. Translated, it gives CASSLGRDNTEAFF. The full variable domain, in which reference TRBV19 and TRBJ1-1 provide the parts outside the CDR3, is DGGITQSPKYLFRKEGQNVTLSCEQNLNHDAMYWYRQDPGQGLRLIYYSQIVNDFQKGDIAEGYSVSREKKESFPLTVTSAQKNPTAFYLCASSLGRDNTEAFFGQGTRLTVV.

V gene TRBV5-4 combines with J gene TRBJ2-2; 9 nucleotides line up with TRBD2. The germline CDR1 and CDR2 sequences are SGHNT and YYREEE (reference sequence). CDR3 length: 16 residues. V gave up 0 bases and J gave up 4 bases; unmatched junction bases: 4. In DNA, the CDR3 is TGTGCCAGCAGCTTGGTAGGACTAGCGAGCACCGGGGAGCTGTTTTTT. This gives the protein CASSLVGLASTGELFF.

Here the CDR3 reads CSVAGLMAGQSEGYTF. CDR3 sequence (DNA): TGCAGCGTTGCAGGATTAATGGCGGGGCAATCTGAGGGCTACACCTTC. The V gene is TRBV29-1, the J gene TRBJ1-2; possibly TRBD1 for D (5 bases). CDR1 and CDR2 (germline): SQVTM, ANQGSEA. The CDR3 has 16 residues. Trimming left V 4 bases short and J 8 bases short, with 26 bases between.

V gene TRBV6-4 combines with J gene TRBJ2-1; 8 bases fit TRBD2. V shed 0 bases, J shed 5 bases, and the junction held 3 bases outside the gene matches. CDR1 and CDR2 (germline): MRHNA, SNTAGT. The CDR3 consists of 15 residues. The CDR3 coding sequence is TGTGCCAGCAGTGACTCCGGGAGGGCAAACAATGAGCAGTTCTTC. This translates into CASSDSGRANNEQFF.

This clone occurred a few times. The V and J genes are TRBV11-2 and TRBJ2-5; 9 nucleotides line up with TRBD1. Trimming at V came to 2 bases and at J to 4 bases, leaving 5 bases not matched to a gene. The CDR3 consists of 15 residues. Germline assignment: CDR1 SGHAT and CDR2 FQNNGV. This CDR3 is CASSLLGQGIETQYF. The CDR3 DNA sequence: TGTGCCAGCAGCTTATTGGGACAGGGAATAGAGACCCAGTACTTC.

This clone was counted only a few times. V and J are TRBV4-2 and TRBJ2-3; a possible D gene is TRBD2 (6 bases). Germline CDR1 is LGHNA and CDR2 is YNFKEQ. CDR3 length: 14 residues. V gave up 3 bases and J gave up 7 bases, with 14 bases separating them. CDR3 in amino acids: CASSHDRLDNTQYF. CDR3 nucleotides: TGTGCCAGCAGCCATGACCGACTAGACAATACGCAGTATTTT.

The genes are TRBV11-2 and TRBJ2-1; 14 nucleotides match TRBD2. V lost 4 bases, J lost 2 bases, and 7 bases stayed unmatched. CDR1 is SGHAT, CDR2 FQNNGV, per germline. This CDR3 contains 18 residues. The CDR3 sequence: CASSWGLAGAGPYNEQFF. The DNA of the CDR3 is TGTGCCAGCAGCTGGGGACTAGCGGGGGCTGGCCCCTACAATGAGCAGTTCTTC.

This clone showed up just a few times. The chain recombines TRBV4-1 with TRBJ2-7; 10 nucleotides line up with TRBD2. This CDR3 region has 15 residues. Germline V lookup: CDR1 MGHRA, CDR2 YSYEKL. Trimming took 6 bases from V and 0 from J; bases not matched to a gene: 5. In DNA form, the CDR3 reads TGCGCCAGCAGTCGAACTAGCGGGAACTCCTACGAGCAGTACTTC. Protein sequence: CASSRTSGNSYEQYF.

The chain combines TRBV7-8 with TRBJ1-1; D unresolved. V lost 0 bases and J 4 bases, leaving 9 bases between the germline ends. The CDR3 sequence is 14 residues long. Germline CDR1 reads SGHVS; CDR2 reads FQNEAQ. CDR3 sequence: CASSLASRGTEAFF. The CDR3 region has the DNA TGTGCCAGCAGCTTAGCCAGCCGGGGCACTGAAGCTTTCTTT.

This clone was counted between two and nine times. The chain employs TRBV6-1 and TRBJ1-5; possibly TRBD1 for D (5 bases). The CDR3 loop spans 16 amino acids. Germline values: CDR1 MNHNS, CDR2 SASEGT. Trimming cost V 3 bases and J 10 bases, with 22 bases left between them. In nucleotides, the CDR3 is TGTGCCAGCAGTGAGCGGGACCGCGGCGGAATGGAACCCCAGCATTTT. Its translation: CASSERDRGGMEPQHF.

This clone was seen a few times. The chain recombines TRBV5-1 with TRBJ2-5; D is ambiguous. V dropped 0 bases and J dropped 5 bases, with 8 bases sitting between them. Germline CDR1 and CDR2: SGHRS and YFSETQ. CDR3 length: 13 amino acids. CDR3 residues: CASSLVPMETQYF. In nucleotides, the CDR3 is TGCGCCAGCAGCTTGGTACCTATGGAGACCCAGTACTTC. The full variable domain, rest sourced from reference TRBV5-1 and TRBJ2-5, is KAGVTQTPRYLIKTRGQQVTLSCSPISGHRSVSWYQQTPGQGLQFLFEYFSETQRNKGNFPGRFSGRQFSNSRSEMNVSTLELGDSALYLCASSLVPMETQYFGPGTRLLVL.

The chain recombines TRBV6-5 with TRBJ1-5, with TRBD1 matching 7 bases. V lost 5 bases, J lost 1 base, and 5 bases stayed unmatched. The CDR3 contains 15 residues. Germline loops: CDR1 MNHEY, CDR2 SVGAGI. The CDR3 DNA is TGTGCCAGCAGTCCACAGGGGAGGAGCAATCAGCCCCAGCATTTT. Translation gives CASSPQGRSNQPQHF.

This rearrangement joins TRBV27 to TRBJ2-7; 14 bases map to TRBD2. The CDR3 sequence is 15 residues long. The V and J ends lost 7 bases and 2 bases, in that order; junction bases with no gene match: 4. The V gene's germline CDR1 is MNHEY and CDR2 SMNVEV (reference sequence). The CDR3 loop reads CASTGLAGATYEQYF. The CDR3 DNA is TGTGCCAGCACGGGACTAGCGGGGGCTACCTACGAGCAGTACTTC.

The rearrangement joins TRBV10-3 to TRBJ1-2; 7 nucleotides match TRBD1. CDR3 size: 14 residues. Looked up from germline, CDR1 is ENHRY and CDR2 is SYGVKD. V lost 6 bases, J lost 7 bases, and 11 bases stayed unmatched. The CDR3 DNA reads TGTGCCATCAGGGTTCCAGGGGGTAGGACTGGCTACACCTTC. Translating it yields CAIRVPGGRTGYTF.

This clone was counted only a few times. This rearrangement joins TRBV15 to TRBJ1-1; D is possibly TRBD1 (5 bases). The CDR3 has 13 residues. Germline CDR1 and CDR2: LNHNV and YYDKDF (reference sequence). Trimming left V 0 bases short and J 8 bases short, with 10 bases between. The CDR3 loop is CATSRDNGGEAFF. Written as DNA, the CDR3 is TGTGCCACCAGCAGAGATAATGGGGGAGAAGCTTTCTTT.

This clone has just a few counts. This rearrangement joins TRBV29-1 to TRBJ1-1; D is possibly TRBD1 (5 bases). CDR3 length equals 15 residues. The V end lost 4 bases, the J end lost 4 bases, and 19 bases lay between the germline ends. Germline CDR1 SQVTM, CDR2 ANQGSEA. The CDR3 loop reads CSVAPDRGLGTEAFF. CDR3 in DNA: TGCAGCGTTGCCCCAGACCGGGGGTTGGGCACTGAAGCTTTCTTT.

In nucleotides, the CDR3 is TGTGCCAGCAGCTTGGGAGGTATGAACACTGAAGCTTTCTTT. It is translated as CASSLGGMNTEAFF. This rearrangement joins TRBV5-6 to TRBJ1-1; no reliable D call. The germline V gene encodes CDR1 SGHDT and CDR2 YYEEEE. CDR3 length: 14 residues. V gave up 0 bases and J gave up 0 bases, with 6 bases separating them.

The CDR3 reads CASVGSPREQFF. The CDR3 bases are TGTGCCAGCGTGGGCAGTCCCCGGGAGCAGTTCTTC. The chain combines TRBV6-1 with TRBJ2-1; D not certain. V was trimmed by 8 bases and J by 10 bases, leaving 15 bases between them. Germline V gene sequence: CDR1 MNHNS, CDR2 SASEGT. The CDR3 is made up of 12 amino acids.

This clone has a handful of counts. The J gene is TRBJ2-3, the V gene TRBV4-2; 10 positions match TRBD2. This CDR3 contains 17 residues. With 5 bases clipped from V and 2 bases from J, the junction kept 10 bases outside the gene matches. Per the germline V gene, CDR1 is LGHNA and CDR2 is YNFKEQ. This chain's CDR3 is CASSSSSGRLFTDTQYF. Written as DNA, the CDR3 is TGTGCCAGCAGCTCCTCTAGCGGGAGACTCTTCACAGATACGCAGTATTTT.

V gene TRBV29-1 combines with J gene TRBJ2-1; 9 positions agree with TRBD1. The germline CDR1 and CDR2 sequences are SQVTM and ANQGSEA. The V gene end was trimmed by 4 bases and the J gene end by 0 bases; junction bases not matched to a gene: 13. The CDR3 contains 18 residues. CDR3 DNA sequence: TGCAGCGTTGTTTGGGACAGGGCCTCTCAGAGCTCCTACAATGAGCAGTTCTTC. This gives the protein CSVVWDRASQSSYNEQFF.

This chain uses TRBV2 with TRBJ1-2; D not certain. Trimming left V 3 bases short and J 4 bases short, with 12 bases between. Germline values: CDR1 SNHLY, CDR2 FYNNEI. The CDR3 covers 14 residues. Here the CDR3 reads CASSDFAGSYGYTF. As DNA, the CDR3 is TGTGCCAGCAGTGACTTCGCGGGAAGCTATGGCTACACCTTC.

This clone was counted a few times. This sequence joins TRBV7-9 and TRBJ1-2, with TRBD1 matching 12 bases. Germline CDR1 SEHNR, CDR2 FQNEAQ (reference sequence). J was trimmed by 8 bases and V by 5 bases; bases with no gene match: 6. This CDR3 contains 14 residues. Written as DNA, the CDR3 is TGTGCCAGCAGCCCCGGGACAGGGGGCTGGGGCTACACCTTC. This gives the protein CASSPGTGGWGYTF.

Written as DNA, the CDR3 is TGTGCCAGCGGTCCAGGGACTGGGGCCAACGTCCTGACTTTC. Translated: CASGPGTGANVLTF. The chain is built from TRBV2 and TRBJ2-6; a weak D match, TRBD1 (5 bases). Trimming shortened V by 8 bases and J by 2 bases, and 10 bases separated the two germline ends. Germline V gene sequence: CDR1 SNHLY, CDR2 FYNNEI. CDR3 size: 14 residues.

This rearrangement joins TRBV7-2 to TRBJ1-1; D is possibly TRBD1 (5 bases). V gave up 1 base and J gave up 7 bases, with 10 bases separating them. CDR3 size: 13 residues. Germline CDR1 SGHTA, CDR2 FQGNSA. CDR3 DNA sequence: TGTGCCAGCAGCTTAGATTGGGGGTATGAAGCTTTCTTT. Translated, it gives CASSLDWGYEAFF.

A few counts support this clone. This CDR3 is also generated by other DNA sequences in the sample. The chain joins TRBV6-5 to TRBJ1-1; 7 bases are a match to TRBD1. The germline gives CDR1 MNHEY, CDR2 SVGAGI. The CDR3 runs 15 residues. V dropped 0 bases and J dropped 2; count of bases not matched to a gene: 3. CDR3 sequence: CASSYSGTVNTEAFF. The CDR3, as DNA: TGTGCCAGCAGTTACTCCGGGACAGTTAACACTGAAGCTTTCTTT.

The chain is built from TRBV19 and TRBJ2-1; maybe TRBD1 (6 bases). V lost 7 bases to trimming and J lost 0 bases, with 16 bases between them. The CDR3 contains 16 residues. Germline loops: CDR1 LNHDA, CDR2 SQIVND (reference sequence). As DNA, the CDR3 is TGTGCCAGTACCACGGACAGCCGAATCTCCTACAATGAGCAGTTCTTC. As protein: CASTTDSRISYNEQFF.

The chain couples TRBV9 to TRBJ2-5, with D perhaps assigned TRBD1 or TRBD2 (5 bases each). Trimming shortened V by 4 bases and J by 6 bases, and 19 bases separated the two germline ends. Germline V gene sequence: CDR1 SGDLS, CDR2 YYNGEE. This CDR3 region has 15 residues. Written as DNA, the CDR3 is TGTGCCAGCAGCCCTCGGGACGCCCATCCGAAGACCCAGTACTTC. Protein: CASSPRDAHPKTQYF.